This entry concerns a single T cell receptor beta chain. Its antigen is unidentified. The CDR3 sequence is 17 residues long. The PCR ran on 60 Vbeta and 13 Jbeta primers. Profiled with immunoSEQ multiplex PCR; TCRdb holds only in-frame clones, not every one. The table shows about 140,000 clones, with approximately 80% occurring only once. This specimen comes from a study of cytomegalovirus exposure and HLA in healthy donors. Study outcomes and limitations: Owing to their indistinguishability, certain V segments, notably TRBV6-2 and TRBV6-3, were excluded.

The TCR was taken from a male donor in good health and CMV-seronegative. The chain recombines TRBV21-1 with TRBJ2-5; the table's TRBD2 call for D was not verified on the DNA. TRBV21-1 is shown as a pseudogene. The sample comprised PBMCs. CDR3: CASSKPRLAGGKETQYF. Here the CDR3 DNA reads TGTGCCAGCAGCAAACCCCGTTTAGCGGGGGGAAAGGAGACCCAGTACTTC.